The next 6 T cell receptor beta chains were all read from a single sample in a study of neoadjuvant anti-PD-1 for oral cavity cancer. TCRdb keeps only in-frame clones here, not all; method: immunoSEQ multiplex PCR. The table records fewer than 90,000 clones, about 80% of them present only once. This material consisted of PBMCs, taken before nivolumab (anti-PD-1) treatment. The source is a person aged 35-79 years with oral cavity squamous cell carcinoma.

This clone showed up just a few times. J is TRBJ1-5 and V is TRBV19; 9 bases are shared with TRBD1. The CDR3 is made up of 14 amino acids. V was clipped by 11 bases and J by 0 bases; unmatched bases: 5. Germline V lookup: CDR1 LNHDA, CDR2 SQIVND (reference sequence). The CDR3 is CASDRGYSNQPQHF. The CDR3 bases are TGTGCCTCTGACAGGGGGTATAGCAATCAGCCCCAGCATTTT.

CDR3 nucleotides: TGTGCCAGCAGCGGGACTGGACTGGATACGCAGTATTTT. This encodes CASSGTGLDTQYF. The rearrangement links TRBV7-9 to TRBJ2-3; D possibly corresponds to TRBD2 (6 bases). The germline gives CDR1 SEHNR, CDR2 FQNEAQ (reference sequence). This CDR3 region has 13 residues. Between the trimmed V and J ends, which lost 5 bases and 6 bases, there was a span of 12 bases.

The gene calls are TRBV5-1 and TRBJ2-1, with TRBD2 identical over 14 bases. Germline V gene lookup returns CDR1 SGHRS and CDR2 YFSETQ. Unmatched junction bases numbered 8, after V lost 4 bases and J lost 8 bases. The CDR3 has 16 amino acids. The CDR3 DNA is TGCGCCAGCAGCCTACCCGGGACTAGCGGGAGCGATGAGCAGTTCTTC. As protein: CASSLPGTSGSDEQFF.

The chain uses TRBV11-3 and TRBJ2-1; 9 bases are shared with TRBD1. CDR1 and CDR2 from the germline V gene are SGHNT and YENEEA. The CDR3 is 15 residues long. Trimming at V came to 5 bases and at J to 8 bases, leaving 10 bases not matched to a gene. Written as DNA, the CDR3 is TGTGCCAGCAGCGAACCGGGACAGGGAGGACATGAGCAGTTCTTC. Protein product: CASSEPGQGGHEQFF.

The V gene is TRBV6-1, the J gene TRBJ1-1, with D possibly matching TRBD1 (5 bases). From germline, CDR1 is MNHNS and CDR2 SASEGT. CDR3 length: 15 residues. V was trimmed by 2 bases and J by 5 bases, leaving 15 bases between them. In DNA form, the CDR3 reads TGTGCCAGCAGTGAAATGGCCGCAGGGCGGACTGAAGCTTTCTTT. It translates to CASSEMAAGRTEAFF.

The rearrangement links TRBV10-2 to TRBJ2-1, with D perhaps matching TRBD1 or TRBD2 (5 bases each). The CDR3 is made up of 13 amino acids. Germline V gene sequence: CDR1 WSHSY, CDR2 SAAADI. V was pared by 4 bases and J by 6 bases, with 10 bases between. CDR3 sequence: CASSGGSGNEQFF. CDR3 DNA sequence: TGCGCCAGCAGTGGGGGCAGCGGCAATGAGCAGTTCTTC.